This T cell receptor (beta chain) was found in a study of naive and memory T cell subsets. Ligated cDNA underwent four rounds of PCR with nested alpha and beta constant region primers and SP2. One entry per CDR3 protein, called by TCRdb with MiXCR from the UMI-ligation and nested PCR reads. The sample has about 37,000 distinct CDR3 sequences, roughly 9.6% seen once. The sample's treatment: skin biopsy from PPD injection site in Mantoux-positive individual. The library had UMIs added by 3' ligation of an oligonucleotide to TCR cDNA. This clonotype was seen more than once but under ten times. Germline trimming cut 5 bases from V and 8 bases from J; bases unmatched to any gene: 8. The CDR3 contains 13 residues. The germline V gene has CDR1 SGHTA and CDR2 FQGNSA.

The source is an adult in good health. Source: skin, taken from a tuberculin skin test site. This chain links TRBV7-2 with TRBJ1-2, with 7 bases aligning to TRBD1. CDR3 nucleotide sequence: TGTGCCAGCAGCGTGGGGCAGGGGGAGGGCTACACCTTC. Its translation is CASSVGQGEGYTF.